The rows below give T cell receptor beta chains drawn from one sample of a study of blood T cell repertoires in COVID-19. TCRdb's copy holds only in-frame clones and misses some; the assay was immunoSEQ multiplex PCR. This table has fewer than 300,000 clones, more than 65% appearing once. Sequenced: peripheral blood. The receptor source for this set is a woman aged 18-29 years with acute or convalescent COVID-19. Each CDR3 is given with its conserved first and last residue. D genes are given only for firm matches. The listing skips clone size in some rows; elsewhere it reads once, few, many or a size class.

>TRBV10-1|TRBJ2-1|.|.
CASSESGRLGLGNEQFF
TGCGCCAGCAGTGAGTCGGGCAGGCTTGGGCTTGGGAATGAGCAGTTCTTC
>TRBV7-9|TRBJ2-7|.|.
CASSPGTFDEQYF
TGTGCCAGCAGCCCCGGGACATTTGACGAGCAGTACTTC
>TRBV5-1|TRBJ2-7|.|.
CASSLSGLYEQYF
TGCGCCAGCAGCTTGTCAGGGCTGTACGAGCAGTACTTC
>TRBV10-3|TRBJ2-7|.|.
CAISEGREAYEQYF
TGTGCCATCAGTGAGGGCAGGGAGGCCTACGAGCAGTACTTC
>TRBV5-6|TRBJ2-7|many|.
CASTNPRELYFEQYF
TGTGCCAGCACCAACCCCCGGGAGCTTTATTTCGAGCAGTACTTC
>TRBV5-8|TRBJ1-2|.|.
CASSRERMYGYTF
TGTGCCAGCAGCCGGGAGAGAATGTATGGCTACACCTTC
>TRBV5-6|TRBJ2-7|.|TRBD2
CASSLPGLATYEQYF
TGTGCCAGCAGCCTGCCGGGACTAGCCACCTACGAGCAGTACTTC
>TRBV6-6|TRBJ2-3|.|TRBD2
CASSPSVLAGVEDTQYF
TGTGCCAGCAGTCCTTCAGTCCTAGCGGGAGTCGAAGATACGCAGTATTTT
>TRBV6-2/TRBV6-3|TRBJ2-1|.|TRBD1
CASSYPGTGDEQFF
TGTGCCAGCAGTTATCCCGGGACAGGGGATGAGCAGTTCTTC
>TRBV14|TRBJ2-2|.|.
CASQASSVGTGELFF
TGTGCCAGTCAAGCCTCTAGCGTTGGGACCGGGGAGCTGTTTTTT
>TRBV7-9|TRBJ1-4|.|.
CASSPPQRKLFF
TGTGCCAGCAGCCCCCCCCAGCGAAAACTGTTTTTT
>TRBV3-1/TRBV3-2|TRBJ2-7|.|TRBD1
CASSQDRVARYEQYF
TGTGCCAGCAGTCAAGACAGGGTCGCGCGGTACGAGCAGTACTTC
>TRBV29-1|TRBJ2-7|.|.
CSVVPQDTYEQYF
TGCAGCGTTGTACCACAGGATACCTACGAGCAGTACTTC
>TRBV4-3|TRBJ2-1|.|.
CASSQAIGAYSYNEQFF
TGCGCCAGCAGCCAGGCCATAGGGGCGTACTCCTACAATGAGCAGTTCTTC
>TRBV3-1/TRBV3-2|TRBJ2-7|once|TRBD2
CASSQGVTSGPYEQYF
TGTGCCAGCAGCCAAGGGGTAACTAGCGGCCCCTACGAGCAGTACTTC
>TRBV19|TRBJ2-1|.|TRBD1
CASSRGQGIHNEQFF
TGTGCCAGTAGTAGGGGACAGGGAATCCACAATGAGCAGTTCTTC
>TRBV7-8|TRBJ2-1|many|TRBD2
CASSLVAGGDNEQFF
TGTGCCAGCAGCTTAGTAGCGGGAGGGGACAATGAGCAGTTCTTC
>TRBV6-1|TRBJ2-7|.|.
CASKDFSYEQYF
TGTGCCAGCAAGGACTTTTCCTACGAGCAGTACTTC
>TRBV7-2|TRBJ1-5|.|.
CASTTMNQPQHF
TGTGCCAGCACCACAATGAATCAGCCCCAGCATTTT
>TRBV7-6|TRBJ1-2|.|TRBD1
CASSAQGVYGYTF
TGTGCCAGCAGCGCACAGGGGGTATATGGCTACACCTTC
>TRBV29-1|TRBJ2-7|.|TRBD2
CSVGFIAGRESYEQYF
TGCAGCGTTGGATTTATTGCAGGGCGGGAGAGTTACGAGCAGTACTTC
>TRBV30|TRBJ1-6|many|.
CAWSVAGGNSPLHF
TGTGCCTGGAGTGTGGCAGGTGGTAATTCACCCCTCCACTTT
>TRBV18|TRBJ1-4|.|TRBD1
CASSPPGQLNEKLFF
TGTGCCAGCTCACCACCGGGACAGCTTAATGAAAAACTGTTTTTT
>TRBV10-3|TRBJ2-3|.|TRBD2
CAISVASGRAWFGTDTQYF
TGTGCCATCAGTGTGGCTAGCGGGAGGGCCTGGTTTGGCACAGATACGCAGTATTTT
>TRBV7-2|TRBJ2-7|.|.
CASSRDTHYEQYF
TGTGCCAGCAGCAGGGACACTCACTACGAGCAGTACTTC
>TRBV13|TRBJ1-4|.|TRBD1
CASSYATGTAVEKLFF
TGTGCCAGCAGCTACGCCACCGGGACAGCGGTTGAAAAACTGTTTTTT
>TRBV7-3|TRBJ1-2|.|.
CASSLQSVSGKGGYTF
TGTGCCAGCAGCTTGCAATCGGTGTCAGGGAAGGGTGGCTACACCTTC
>TRBV3-1/TRBV3-2|TRBJ2-3|.|TRBD2
CASSQSGLAETDTQYF
TGTGCCAGCAGCCAATCGGGACTAGCGGAAACAGATACGCAGTATTTT
>TRBV11-2|TRBJ1-5|.|.
CASSLGGSNQPQHF
TGTGCCAGCAGCTTGGGTGGGAGTAATCAGCCCCAGCATTTT
>TRBV10-3|TRBJ1-2|.|TRBD1
CATYRQGYYGYTF
TGTGCCACGTACCGACAGGGGTACTATGGCTACACCTTC
>TRBV7-2|TRBJ2-1|.|TRBD2
CASSLSSGAYNEQFF
TGTGCCAGCAGCTTATCTAGCGGGGCTTACAATGAGCAGTTCTTC
>TRBV25-1|TRBJ1-2|.|.
CASSAEGYTF
TGTGCCAGCAGTGCTGAGGGCTACACCTTC
>TRBV19|TRBJ2-3|.|TRBD2
CASSTLLAGGSTDTQYF
TGTGCCAGTAGTACCCTCCTGGCGGGGGGAAGCACAGATACGCAGTATTTT
>TRBV4-3|TRBJ2-7|.|TRBD2
CASSQDAGIAGEYEQYF
TGCGCCAGCAGCCAAGACGCAGGAATAGCGGGAGAGTACGAGCAGTACTTC
>TRBV27|TRBJ1-1|.|TRBD1
CASSLGQGDTEAFF
TGTGCCAGCAGTTTAGGACAGGGGGACACTGAAGCTTTCTTT